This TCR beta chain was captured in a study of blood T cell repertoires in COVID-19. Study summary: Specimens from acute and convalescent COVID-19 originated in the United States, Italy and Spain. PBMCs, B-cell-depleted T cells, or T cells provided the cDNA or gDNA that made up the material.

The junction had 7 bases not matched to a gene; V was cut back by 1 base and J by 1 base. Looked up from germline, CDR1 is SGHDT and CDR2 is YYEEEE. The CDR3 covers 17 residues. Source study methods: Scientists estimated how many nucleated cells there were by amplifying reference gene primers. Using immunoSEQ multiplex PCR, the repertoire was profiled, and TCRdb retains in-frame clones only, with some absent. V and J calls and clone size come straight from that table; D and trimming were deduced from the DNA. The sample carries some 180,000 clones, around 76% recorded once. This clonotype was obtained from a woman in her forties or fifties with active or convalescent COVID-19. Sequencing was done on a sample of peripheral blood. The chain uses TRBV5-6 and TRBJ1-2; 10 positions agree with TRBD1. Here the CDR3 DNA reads TGTGCCAGCAGCTTGCCCTGGACAGGGGGTCGTAACTATGGCTACACCTTC. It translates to CASSLPWTGGRNYGYTF. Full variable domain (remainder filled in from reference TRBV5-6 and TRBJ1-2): DAGVTQSPTHLIKTRGQQVTLRCSPKSGHDTVSWYQQALGQGPQFIFQYYEEEERQRGNFPDRFSGHQFPNYSSELNVNALLLGDSALYLCASSLPWTGGRNYGYTFGSGTRLTVV.